What follows is one T cell receptor beta chain and its context. Antigen: not known. Assay: immunoSEQ multiplex PCR; the TCRdb copy retains only in-frame clones and omits some. The table records about 34,000 clones, roughly 96% of them present only once. This sample stems from a study of circulating and synovial CD4+ cells in juvenile arthritis. Findings and limits, study-wide: Traditional Vbeta family usage analysis missed the pathogenic-like versus bulk difference. Bulk blood CD4 samples held at least an order of magnitude more or fewer genomes than CPL. Measured synovium overlap likely understates the true shared repertoire.

CDR3 length equals 14 residues. Trimming left V 5 bases short and J 0 bases short, with 11 bases between. The germline gives CDR1 SGHRS, CDR2 YFSETQ. The V call is TRBV5-1, the J call TRBJ1-1; perhaps TRBD1 as D (5 bases). The source of this sequence is a human donor with juvenile idiopathic arthritis. Sequenced material: CD4+ T cells from blood. The CDR3 DNA follows: TGCGCCAGCAGGGATGGGGCCATGAACACTGAAGCTTTCTTT. Translated, it gives CASRDGAMNTEAFF.